The rows below give T cell receptor beta chains drawn from one sample of a study of blood T cell repertoires in COVID-19. Data came from immunoSEQ multiplex PCR; TCRdb stores just in-frame clones and leaves some out. Of about 64,000 clones in the sample, 85% to 90% are singletons; the top ten hold 3.2%. The sequencing input was peripheral blood. All receptors come from a man aged 50-59 years with active COVID-19. The CDR3 runs from the conserved cysteine through the conserved F or W. The order of the fields is CDR3 length, V gene, clone size, CDR3 protein. Clone size, where shown, is once, few, many, or a class for clones that have expanded.

16 TRBV21-1 few CASSKGNSRSNQPQHF
14 TRBV11-2 . CASSTEAFGEKLFF
16 TRBV4-1 . CASSQDTGSNTGELFF
16 TRBV5-1 . CASSNHPGQGADTQYF
15 TRBV18 . CASSPPVQPDNEQFF
16 TRBV7-9 . CASSSTGEGLRSGYTF
15 TRBV6-1 . CASSGLAGVRETQYF
15 TRBV7-9 . CASSLRQGSPYEQYF
14 TRBV7-9 . CASSWGENTGELFF
13 TRBV5-6 . CASSSPLDQPQHF
14 TRBV2 . CASATREVSYEQYF
14 TRBV5-1 . CASSPSGGGYEQYF
15 TRBV11-2 . CASSLDDRGVYGYTF
14 TRBV2 . CASRGDRDNYGYTF
15 TRBV27 . CASSSPGTGGTEQFF
15 TRBV13 . CASSPGLAASYEQYF